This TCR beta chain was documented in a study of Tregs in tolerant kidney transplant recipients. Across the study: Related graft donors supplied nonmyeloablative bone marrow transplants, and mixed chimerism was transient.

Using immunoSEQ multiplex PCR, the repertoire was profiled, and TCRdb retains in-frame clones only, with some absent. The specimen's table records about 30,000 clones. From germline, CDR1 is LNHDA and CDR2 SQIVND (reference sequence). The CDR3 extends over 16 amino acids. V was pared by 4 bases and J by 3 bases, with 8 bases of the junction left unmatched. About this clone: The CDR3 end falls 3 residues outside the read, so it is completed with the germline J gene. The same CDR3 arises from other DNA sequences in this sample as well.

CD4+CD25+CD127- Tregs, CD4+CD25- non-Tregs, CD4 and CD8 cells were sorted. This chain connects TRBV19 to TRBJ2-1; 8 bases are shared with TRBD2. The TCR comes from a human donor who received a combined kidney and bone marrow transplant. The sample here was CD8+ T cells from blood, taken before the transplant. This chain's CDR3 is CASSTLAGTLYNEQFF. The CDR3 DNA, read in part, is TGTGCCAGTAGTACTCTAGCGGGCACCCTCTACAATGAG.